The entry below describes one T cell receptor (beta chain). Its antigen remains unidentified. The sample is drawn from a study of cytomegalovirus exposure and HLA in healthy donors. Looking at the study overall: Genotyping showed around 80% of 350 to 400 donors falling in the Caucasian-associated ancestry cluster.

The PCR employed 60 Vbeta primers together with 13 Jbeta primers. Sequencing used immunoSEQ multiplex PCR; TCRdb keeps in-frame clones, though not all of them. The table lists 200,000 to 250,000 clones, over 75% of them singletons. Germline assignment: CDR1 SGHKS and CDR2 YYEKEE (reference sequence). Unmatched junction bases numbered 12, after V lost 5 bases and J lost 7 bases. This CDR3 contains 15 residues. The study's findings and limits: Segments of the TCR beta V type were, in most cases, productive about 90% or about 30% of the time in an earlier analysis. Other equally common chains were less clonally expanded than HLA-associated TCR beta chains, a later analysis showed. An assumption of roughly uniform sequencing depth across donors underlay the presence/absence analyses.

The material sequenced was PBMCs. This chain joins TRBV5-5 and TRBJ1-5; 7 nucleotides line up with TRBD1. This receptor was taken from a boy aged 10-17 years in good health and CMV-seronegative. In nucleotides, the CDR3 is TGTGCCAGCAGTCCTTTGACAGGGTGGGACCAGCCCCAGCATTTT. Residues: CASSPLTGWDQPQHF.